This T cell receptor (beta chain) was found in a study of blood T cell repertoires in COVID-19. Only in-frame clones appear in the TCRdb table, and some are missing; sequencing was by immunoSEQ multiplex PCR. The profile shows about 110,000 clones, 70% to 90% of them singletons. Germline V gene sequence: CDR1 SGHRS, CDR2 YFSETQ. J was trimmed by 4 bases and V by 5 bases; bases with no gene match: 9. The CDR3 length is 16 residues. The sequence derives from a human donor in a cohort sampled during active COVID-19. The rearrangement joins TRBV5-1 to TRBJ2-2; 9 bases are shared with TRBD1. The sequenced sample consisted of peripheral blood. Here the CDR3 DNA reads TGCGCCAGCAGACGTGGACAGGGGACCATCACCGGGGAGCTGTTTTTT. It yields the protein CASRRGQGTITGELFF.